This T cell receptor (beta chain) was sequenced in a study of blood T cell repertoires in COVID-19. Sequencing used immunoSEQ multiplex PCR; TCRdb keeps in-frame clones, though not all of them. The sample shows fewer than 300,000 clones, 85% to 90% of them seen only once. The CDR3 extends over 15 amino acids. J gave up 4 bases and V 0 bases, and 1 base lay outside the gene matches. Germline CDR1 reads MNHEY; CDR2 reads SVGAGI. J is TRBJ1-5 and V is TRBV6-5, with TRBD1 matching 9 bases. This receptor was taken from a man between 18 and 29 years old who had recovered from COVID-19. The material sequenced was PBMCs or T cells enriched from blood (not recorded which). Written as DNA, the CDR3 is TGTGCCAGCAGTTACTCAGACAGGGGGAATCAGCCCCAGCATTTT. Amino acids: CASSYSDRGNQPQHF.